These 19 T cell receptor beta chains came from one sample sequenced in a study of human T cells and chemical hapten exposure. The total RNA was obtained from whole blood that was not fractionated. TCRdb re-called the 5' RACE reads through MiXCR, storing one row per CDR3 protein. The table shows approximately 110,000 distinct CDR3 sequences, with around a fifth occurring only once. These receptors all stem from a human donor in good health.

The chain joins TRBV5-1 to TRBJ2-1; TRBD2 aligns across 8 bases. The trim removed 0 bases at V and 6 bases at J, leaving 5 bases unmatched. The CDR3 length is 15 residues. Germline V lookup: CDR1 SGHRS, CDR2 YFSETQ. CDR3 in amino acids: CASSLAGGPFNEQFF. CDR3 DNA sequence: TGCGCCAGCAGCTTGGCGGGAGGGCCGTTCAATGAGCAGTTCTTC.

Only a few counts were recorded for this clonotype. The chain carries TRBV3-1 and TRBJ2-6, with 9 bases aligning to TRBD2. The CDR3 has 17 residues. Trimming took 7 bases from V and 0 from J; bases not matched to a gene: 7. The germline V gene has CDR1 LGHDT and CDR2 YNNKEL (reference sequence). CDR3 nucleotides: TGTGCCAGCAAGACTAGCGGAACTTTCTCTGGGGCCAACGTCCTGACTTTC. This codes for CASKTSGTFSGANVLTF.

There are many counts of this clonotype. This rearrangement joins TRBV6-5 to TRBJ2-7; 11 bases line up with TRBD1. J lost 5 bases, V lost 7 bases, and 4 bases had no gene match. This CDR3 contains 13 residues. Germline V lookup: CDR1 MNHEY, CDR2 SVGAGI. CDR3 region: CASKGQGANEQYF. As DNA, the CDR3 is TGTGCCAGCAAAGGACAGGGGGCTAACGAGCAGTACTTC.

This clonotype was seen only a few times. This chain connects TRBV28 to TRBJ1-1; 9 nucleotides agree with TRBD1. The germline CDR1 and CDR2 sequences are MDHEN and SYDVKM. The CDR3 consists of 14 residues. Germline trimming cut 3 bases from V and 6 bases from J; bases unmatched to any gene: 5. The DNA for the CDR3 is TGTGCCAGCAGTTTGACCGGGACAGGGCCTGAAGCTTTCTTT. This gives the protein CASSLTGTGPEAFF.

This clonotype came up a few times. The genes are TRBV11-2 and TRBJ1-1; D possibly corresponds to TRBD1 (6 bases). Trimming removed 6 bases at V and 1 base at J, with 12 bases between. The CDR3 is 14 residues long. Germline assignment: CDR1 SGHAT and CDR2 FQNNGV. CDR3 bases: TGTGCCAGCAGTTTAAACAGGGCGAACACTGAAGCTTTCTTT. It translates to CASSLNRANTEAFF.

This clonotype was seen a few times. V and J are TRBV12-3 or TRBV12-4 and TRBJ1-5; D is undetermined. V lost 6 bases and J lost 4, with 16 bases in between. This CDR3 is 15 amino acids long. CDR3 in amino acids: CASSPIPLGNQPQHF. In DNA form, the CDR3 reads TGTGCCAGCAGCCCTATACCCCTCGGTAATCAGCCCCAGCATTTT.

This clonotype was picked up many times. The chain joins TRBV20-1 to TRBJ2-7; 8 nucleotides agree with TRBD2. The CDR3 totals 14 residues. V lost 6 bases and J lost 3; bases outside the gene matches: 10. CDR1 DFQATT and CDR2 SNEGSKA come from the germline V gene (reference sequence). The CDR3 DNA sequence: TGCAGTGCCCCCCCCACCGGGAGGGTCTACGAGCAGTACTTC. This encodes CSAPPTGRVYEQYF.

This clonotype was observed a handful of times. The chain uses TRBV7-8 and TRBJ1-4; no firm D call. The CDR3 runs 14 residues. Per the germline V gene, CDR1 is SGHVS and CDR2 is FQNEAQ. V dropped 1 base and J dropped 6 bases, with 9 bases sitting between them. CDR3 sequence reads: CASSLEMLDEKLFF. DNA of the CDR3: TGTGCCAGCAGCTTAGAAATGCTTGATGAAAAACTGTTTTTT.

This clonotype has at least ten counts. The chain carries TRBV11-2 and TRBJ2-1; D is unresolved. The V gene's germline CDR1 is SGHAT and CDR2 FQNNGV. V lost 5 bases, J lost 11 bases, and 13 bases lay in between. This CDR3 has 12 amino acids. The CDR3 protein is CASSASAVQQFF. CDR3 bases: TGTGCCAGCAGCGCCTCGGCGGTTCAGCAGTTCTTC.

This clonotype was picked up a small number of times. The V gene is TRBV13, the J gene TRBJ1-1, with a possible D match to TRBD1 (5 bases). V lost 5 bases to trimming and J lost 0 bases, with 13 bases between them. Germline V gene data show CDR1 as PRHDT and CDR2 as FYEKMQ (reference sequence). CDR3 length: 15 amino acids. CDR3 sequence reads: CASSGQGGVNTEAFF. In nucleotides, the CDR3 is TGTGCCAGCAGCGGGCAGGGCGGTGTGAACACTGAAGCTTTCTTT.

CDR3 loop: CASSGWDSFTDTQYF. In DNA, the CDR3 is TGTGCCAGCAGTGGCTGGGACTCCTTTACAGATACGCAGTATTTT. The V gene is TRBV27, the J gene TRBJ2-3; a possible D gene is TRBD2 (6 bases). V lost 5 bases and J lost 3, with 15 bases in between. The CDR3 totals 15 residues. The germline V gene encodes CDR1 MNHEY and CDR2 SMNVEV (reference sequence).

The chain carries TRBV25-1 and TRBJ2-7; D gene uncertain. Germline CDR1 reads MGHDK; CDR2 reads SYGVNS. V lost 2 bases, J lost 5 bases, and 4 bases lay in between. This CDR3 is 11 amino acids long. The chain's CDR3 is CASSEVHEQYF. DNA of the CDR3: TGTGCCAGCAGTGAAGTCCACGAGCAGTACTTC.

This chain joins TRBV6-6 and TRBJ2-7; no reliable D call. Trimming took 1 base from V and 3 from J, leaving 10 bases between them. The CDR3 loop spans 14 amino acids. Germline-derived CDR1 and CDR2 are MNHNY and SVGAGI (reference sequence). The CDR3 DNA reads TGTGCCAGCAGTTACTATCGGTCAGACTACGAGCAGTACTTC. Encoded protein: CASSYYRSDYEQYF.

This clonotype was counted a few times. The gene calls are TRBV28 and TRBJ2-7; D uncertain. From germline, CDR1 is MDHEN and CDR2 SYDVKM. The CDR3 length is 13 residues. Trimming took off 2 bases at V and 3 bases at J, with 8 bases between the two ends. CDR3 DNA sequence: TGTGCCAGCAGTTTACGGCCAGACTACGAGCAGTACTTC. Its translation: CASSLRPDYEQYF.

A few counts support this clonotype. The chain links TRBV11-2 to TRBJ2-5; D possibly corresponds to TRBD2 (6 bases). In germline, CDR1 is SGHAT, CDR2 FQNNGV. This CDR3 region has 15 residues. Trimming cost V 2 bases and J 4 bases, with 14 bases left between them. CDR3 DNA sequence: TGTGCCAGCAGCTTACCGGGGCTCGGGGGAGAGACCCAGTACTTC. Translation gives CASSLPGLGGETQYF.

This chain connects TRBV7-8 to TRBJ1-5; TRBD1 matches at 7 bases. The germline gives CDR1 SGHVS, CDR2 FQNEAQ. Trimming cost V 5 bases and J 2 bases; bases outside gene matches: 9. The CDR3 runs 16 residues. The CDR3 sequence is CASSRIGQGGNQPQHF. In DNA form, the CDR3 reads TGTGCCAGCAGCCGGATCGGGCAGGGGGGCAATCAGCCCCAGCATTTT.

The chain employs TRBV20-1 and TRBJ2-1, with 12 bases lining up with TRBD2. The CDR3 sequence is 14 residues long. Germline CDR1 reads DFQATT; CDR2 reads SNEGSKA (reference sequence). V lost 1 base and J lost 9; bases outside the gene matches: 4. CDR3 DNA sequence: TGCAGTGCTAGAGGGACTAGCGGGATTTTTGAGCAGTTCTTC. Its protein product is CSARGTSGIFEQFF.

This chain uses TRBV12-3 or TRBV12-4 with TRBJ2-1, with D possibly TRBD1 on 5 matching bases. V shed 8 bases and J shed 15 bases, with 23 bases lying between them. This CDR3 is 13 amino acids long. The CDR3 sequence: CASAIQGGSRRFF. DNA of the CDR3: TGTGCCAGCGCGATCCAGGGTGGCTCCCGAAGGTTCTTC.

This clonotype has at least ten counts. V is TRBV6-2 or TRBV6-3 and J is TRBJ2-7, with D maybe TRBD2 (7 bases). Germline-derived CDR1 and CDR2 are MNHEY and SVGEGT. Trimming removed 5 bases at V and 4 bases at J, with 12 bases between. The CDR3 loop spans 13 amino acids. The CDR3 is CASSTGGRYEQYF. DNA of the CDR3: TGTGCCAGCAGTACGGGGGGCCGGTACGAGCAGTACTTC.